These 23 T cell receptor beta chains share one sample of origin, sequenced in a study of T cell clones after liver transplantation. Produced via immunoSEQ multiplex PCR; TCRdb's table is partial and in-frame only. The table records some 70,000 clones, approximately 80% of them present only once. The sequencing here drew on CD4+ T cells from blood, taken before liver transplant. The receptors were sampled from a human donor who received a liver transplant.

The chain joins TRBV2 to TRBJ2-5; D possibly uses TRBD1 or TRBD2 (5 bases each). The CDR3 is made up of 14 amino acids. The V and J ends lost 7 bases and 0 bases respectively, with 12 bases between them. The germline gives CDR1 SNHLY, CDR2 FYNNEI. The CDR3 here is CASKRGVNQETQYF. The CDR3 nucleotides read TGTGCCAGCAAACGAGGGGTGAACCAAGAGACCCAGTACTTC.

This chain joins TRBV28 and TRBJ1-3; D call uncertain. This CDR3 has 16 amino acids. Trimming shortened V by 1 base and J by 0 bases, and 10 bases separated the two germline ends. Germline V gene lookup returns CDR1 MDHEN and CDR2 SYDVKM. The CDR3 nucleotides read TGTGCCAGCAGTTTATTAAGGAGGACCTCTGGAAACACCATATATTTT. Translated, it gives CASSLLRRTSGNTIYF.

Turning to this clone: At one boundary the junction diverges from the germline segment, which might be a read error. The chain links TRBV6-1 to TRBJ2-1; D not certain. CDR3 length: 11 amino acids. Germline CDR1 MNHNS, CDR2 SASEGT. CDR3 region: CASGERHEQFF. The CDR3, as DNA: TGTGCCAGCGGTGAACGGCACGAGCAGTTCTTC.

This chain links TRBV6-5 with TRBJ1-3; weak D call: TRBD1 (5 bases). The CDR3 is made up of 14 amino acids. Trimming removed 7 bases from V and 1 base from J, with 11 bases in between. Germline V gene data show CDR1 as MNHEY and CDR2 as SVGAGI. CDR3 region: CASKRGVSGNTIYF. In nucleotides, the CDR3 is TGTGCCAGCAAAAGGGGAGTGTCTGGAAACACCATATATTTT.

The CDR3: CASSRTNRGTEAFF. The CDR3 nucleotides are TGTGCCAGCAGCCGGACCAACAGGGGGACTGAAGCTTTCTTT. This chain connects TRBV14 to TRBJ1-1; TRBD1 matches at 8 bases. CDR3 length: 14 amino acids. With V trimmed by 4 bases and J by 5 bases, 6 bases remained unmatched. Germline assignment: CDR1 SGHDN and CDR2 FVKESK.

The rearrangement links TRBV30 to TRBJ2-5; D is undetermined. Germline lookup yields CDR1 GTSNPN and CDR2 SVGIG (reference sequence). This CDR3 contains 12 residues. The V end was cut by 5 bases, the J end by 1 base, with 8 bases between. This CDR3 reads CAWGTSQETQYF. CDR3 sequence (DNA): TGTGCCTGGGGAACCTCCCAAGAGACCCAGTACTTC.

This chain joins TRBV28 and TRBJ1-2, with D tentatively TRBD1 (5 bases). Between the trimmed V and J ends, which lost 4 bases and 1 base, there was a span of 13 bases. Per the germline V gene, CDR1 is MDHEN and CDR2 is SYDVKM. The CDR3 consists of 15 residues. The CDR3 sequence: CASSSPRGLNYGYTF. As DNA, the CDR3 is TGTGCCAGCAGTTCCCCTAGGGGTCTTAACTATGGCTACACCTTC.

V gene TRBV7-9 combines with J gene TRBJ2-5, with TRBD1 as a possible D gene (6 bases). V dropped 0 bases and J dropped 4 bases, with 9 bases sitting between them. The CDR3 runs 14 residues. Germline-derived CDR1 and CDR2 are SEHNR and FQNEAQ (reference sequence). The CDR3 loop reads CASSLARDTETQYF. CDR3 in DNA: TGTGCCAGCAGCTTAGCCAGGGACACAGAGACCCAGTACTTC.

The genes are TRBV2 and TRBJ1-1; no clear D gene. Trimming took 6 bases from V and 2 from J, leaving 7 bases between them. The CDR3 covers 12 residues. CDR1 SNHLY and CDR2 FYNNEI come from the germline V gene. The chain's CDR3 is CASSVLNTEAFF. In nucleotides, the CDR3 is TGTGCCAGCAGCGTCTTAAACACTGAAGCTTTCTTT.

This clone has only one observation. The same CDR3 can be traced to other DNA sequences in this sample. The chain couples TRBV6-1 to TRBJ2-7; 8 nucleotides agree with TRBD1. V dropped 3 bases and J dropped 0; count of bases not matched to a gene: 4. The germline V gene has CDR1 MNHNS and CDR2 SASEGT. The CDR3 extends over 15 amino acids. The CDR3 DNA reads as TGTGCCAGCAGTGAGTACGGGACAGGCTCCTACGAGCAGTACTTC. As protein: CASSEYGTGSYEQYF.

The rearrangement links TRBV18 to TRBJ1-1; D is possibly TRBD1 (5 bases). The length of the CDR3 is 14 residues. The germline V and J ends were trimmed by 5 bases and 0 bases, with 10 bases remaining between them. CDR1 KGHSH and CDR2 LQKENI come from the germline V gene. The CDR3 loop is CASSANRMNTEAFF. The CDR3 DNA is TGTGCCAGCTCAGCGAACAGGATGAACACTGAAGCTTTCTTT.

The gene calls are TRBV7-9 and TRBJ1-4; no reliable D call. With 5 bases removed from V and 0 bases from J, the gap between germline ends came to 10 bases. Germline V CDR1 and CDR2: SEHNR, FQNEAQ (reference sequence). This CDR3 contains 15 residues. DNA for the CDR3: TGTGCCAGCAGCCCCCGTATAACAACTAATGAAAAACTGTTTTTT. The encoded protein is CASSPRITTNEKLFF.

The chain has TRBV5-1 and TRBJ1-2; unclear D gene. There are 13 residues in the CDR3. Trimming took off 2 bases at V and 10 bases at J, with 15 bases between the two ends. Germline CDR1 SGHRS, CDR2 YFSETQ. CDR3 sequence reads: CASSLVGHHYYTF. DNA of the CDR3: TGCGCCAGCAGCTTAGTTGGCCATCACTACTACACCTTC.

This chain joins TRBV27 and TRBJ2-3; no reliable D call. Germline V CDR1 and CDR2: MNHEY, SMNVEV (reference sequence). V lost 2 bases and J 2 bases, leaving 8 bases between the germline ends. The CDR3 loop spans 14 amino acids. CDR3: CASSLGLDTDTQYF. CDR3 bases: TGTGCCAGCAGTTTAGGGCTGGACACAGATACGCAGTATTTT.

This sequence joins TRBV28 and TRBJ1-1, with unresolved D. Per germline, CDR1 MDHEN and CDR2 SYDVKM. The CDR3 has 13 residues. Trimming shortened V by 3 bases and J by 9 bases, and 14 bases separated the two germline ends. For the CDR3, the DNA is TGTGCCAGCAGTTTTAGAGACCGACACAAAGCTTTCTTT. Protein: CASSFRDRHKAFF.

The rearrangement uses TRBV2 and TRBJ2-1; D not certain. In germline, CDR1 is SNHLY, CDR2 FYNNEI. This CDR3 contains 13 residues. Trimming left V 2 bases short and J 4 bases short, with 6 bases between. CDR3 sequence: CASSENTYNEQFF. The CDR3 DNA follows: TGTGCCAGCAGTGAAAATACTTACAATGAGCAGTTCTTC.

The CDR3 loop is CASSLTGGRRFDYGYTF. The CDR3, as DNA: TGTGCCAGCAGCTTAACGGGAGGGCGTCGGTTTGACTATGGCTACACCTTC. The chain combines TRBV11-2 with TRBJ1-2; no reliable D call. The CDR3 spans 17 residues. Trimming pared 2 bases from V and 3 bases from J, leaving 19 bases between. CDR1 is SGHAT and CDR2 is FQNNGV in the germline V gene.

V and J are TRBV7-9 and TRBJ1-2; D remains unclear. V lost 6 bases to trimming and J lost 2 bases, with 13 bases between them. Germline CDR1 SEHNR, CDR2 FQNEAQ (reference sequence). The CDR3 covers 14 residues. The CDR3 reads CASSRYDPNYGYTF. Written as DNA, the CDR3 is TGTGCCAGCAGTAGGTACGACCCAAACTATGGCTACACCTTC.

The rearrangement joins TRBV27 to TRBJ1-2, with D possibly matching TRBD1 (5 bases). Germline-derived CDR1 and CDR2 are MNHEY and SMNVEV (reference sequence). V was cut by 3 bases and J by 4 bases, with 12 bases left in between. The CDR3 is 14 residues long. CDR3 sequence: CASSLKDTSYGYTF. In nucleotides, the CDR3 is TGTGCCAGCAGTTTGAAGGACACGTCCTATGGCTACACCTTC.

The chain uses TRBV27 and TRBJ1-1; D may be TRBD1 (6 bases). Trimming took off 8 bases at V and 4 bases at J, with 14 bases between the two ends. The CDR3 is made up of 13 amino acids. Germline CDR1 and CDR2: MNHEY and SMNVEV (reference sequence). The CDR3 DNA is TGTGCCAGCGCAGGGGATGGGGGCACTGAAGCTTTCTTT. Translating gives CASAGDGGTEAFF.

The CDR3 spells CASSLWGLDTGELFF. CDR3 nucleotides: TGTGCCAGCAGTTTATGGGGGCTCGACACCGGGGAGCTGTTTTTT. The chain carries TRBV27 and TRBJ2-2; maybe TRBD1 (6 bases). From germline, CDR1 is MNHEY and CDR2 SMNVEV (reference sequence). V was cut by 1 base and J by 3 bases, with 9 bases left in between. The CDR3 spans 15 residues.

The chain recombines TRBV5-1 with TRBJ2-2; TRBD2 matches 8 bases. Germline V gene lookup returns CDR1 SGHRS and CDR2 YFSETQ. The CDR3 is 14 residues long. V lost 4 bases and J lost 8; bases outside the gene matches: 7. The DNA of the CDR3 is TGCGCCAGCAGCGACCGGGGGGGCGCGGGGGAGCTGTTTTTT. Translation: CASSDRGGAGELFF.

The rearrangement links TRBV7-2 to TRBJ1-2; possibly TRBD1 for D (6 bases). The CDR3 covers 13 residues. Trimming stripped 9 bases from V and 7 bases from J, with 18 bases between. CDR1 is SGHTA, CDR2 FQGNSA, per germline. CDR3 bases: TGTGCCAGTGTAGGGGGGCAAGTCAGTGGCTACACCTTC. It is translated as CASVGGQVSGYTF.